Each of the 22 T cell receptor beta chains below was sequenced from the same sample in a study of T cell changes during pregnancy in multiple sclerosis. Some clones are missing from TCRdb's copy, which holds only in-frame ones; the method was immunoSEQ multiplex PCR. The sample has roughly 38,000 clones, about 90% seen once. Sequenced material: CD8+ T cells from peripheral blood mononuclear cells, taken before pregnancy. The source of these receptors is a female donor with multiple sclerosis, enrolled in a pregnancy study.

This chain uses TRBV28 with TRBJ2-5; 9 bases are a match to TRBD2. CDR3 size: 17 residues. Germline V gives CDR1 MDHEN, CDR2 SYDVKM. V dropped 1 base and J dropped 4; count of bases not matched to a gene: 10. The CDR3 spells CASSLSLWREGLETQYF. CDR3 bases: TGTGCCAGCAGTTTATCCCTTTGGCGGGAGGGCCTAGAGACCCAGTACTTC.

V gene TRBV27 combines with J gene TRBJ1-2, with D perhaps TRBD1 (5 bases). CDR3 size: 13 residues. V lost 2 bases and J lost 7, with 11 bases in between. Germline V gives CDR1 MNHEY, CDR2 SMNVEV (reference sequence). The chain's CDR3 is CASSLGGASGYTF. For the CDR3, the DNA is TGTGCCAGCAGTTTAGGTGGGGCCAGTGGCTACACCTTC.

The chain links TRBV29-1 to TRBJ2-1; a possible D gene is TRBD1 (6 bases). CDR1 SQVTM and CDR2 ANQGSEA come from the germline V gene. The germline V and J ends were trimmed by 1 base and 0 bases, with 13 bases remaining between them. This CDR3 comprises 16 residues. In nucleotides, the CDR3 is TGCAGCGTTGAAGCCCTCTACAGGGCCTCCTACAATGAGCAGTTCTTC. Translating gives CSVEALYRASYNEQFF.

The chain employs TRBV7-7 and TRBJ2-1, with D possibly TRBD2 on 5 matching bases. V lost 3 bases and J lost 3, with 12 bases in between. Per the germline V gene, CDR1 is SSHAT and CDR2 is FNYEAQ (reference sequence). The CDR3 extends over 15 amino acids. The CDR3 nucleotides read TGTGCCAGCAGCTTGGGGAGAGGGAACTACAATGAGCAGTTCTTC. This gives the protein CASSLGRGNYNEQFF.

V usage is TRBV29-1 and J usage is TRBJ2-1, with 13 nucleotides matching TRBD2. V shed 5 bases, J shed 0 bases, and the junction held 13 bases outside the gene matches. Germline-derived CDR1 and CDR2 are SQVTM and ANQGSEA. The CDR3 loop spans 19 amino acids. The CDR3 bases are TGCAGCGTTAGGTCCGGGACTAGCGGGGCCGGTAGCTCCTACAATGAGCAGTTCTTC. Protein product: CSVRSGTSGAGSSYNEQFF.

This chain links TRBV4-1 with TRBJ2-3, with TRBD2 matching 10 bases. V lost 3 bases, J lost 5 bases, and 8 bases stayed unmatched. The CDR3 has 16 amino acids. Per the germline V gene, CDR1 is MGHRA and CDR2 is YSYEKL. The CDR3 loop reads CASSHPLAGWRDTQYF. In DNA form, the CDR3 reads TGCGCCAGCAGCCACCCACTAGCGGGGTGGAGAGATACGCAGTATTTT.

A note on this clone: The junction differs from germline at one of its ends, possibly a read error. This sequence joins TRBV25-1 and TRBJ1-6, with D possibly TRBD1 on 6 matching bases. There are 16 residues in the CDR3. CDR1 MGHDK and CDR2 SYGVNS come from the germline V gene. CDR3 DNA sequence: TGTGCCGGCAGTAACAGGGATTCGAGGTATAATTCACCCCTCCACTTT. It translates to CAGSNRDSRYNSPLHF.

The rearrangement uses TRBV11-3 and TRBJ2-1, with a possible D match to TRBD2 (6 bases). The CDR3 sequence is 15 residues long. V lost 6 bases, J lost 0 bases, and 12 bases lay in between. Germline assignment: CDR1 SGHNT and CDR2 YENEEA. CDR3 residues: CASSLRGGSYNEQFF. The CDR3 coding sequence is TGTGCCAGCAGTTTAAGGGGAGGCTCCTACAATGAGCAGTTCTTC.

This clone is a singleton in its sample. The rearrangement links TRBV2 to TRBJ2-1; 8 positions agree with TRBD2. Trimming cost V 11 bases and J 6 bases; bases outside gene matches: 12. The CDR3 runs to 14 residues. In germline, CDR1 is SNHLY, CDR2 FYNNEI. The CDR3 is CALPSGSARNEQFF. The CDR3 coding sequence is TGTGCCTTGCCAAGCGGGAGCGCCCGCAATGAGCAGTTCTTC.

The chain uses TRBV7-8 and TRBJ2-7, with 9 bases lining up with TRBD1. Per the germline V gene, CDR1 is SGHVS and CDR2 is FQNEAQ. Trimming took 5 bases from V and 3 from J; bases not matched to a gene: 11. The length of the CDR3 is 16 residues. The CDR3 sequence: CASSQDRGREYYEQYF. The CDR3 DNA reads as TGTGCCAGCAGCCAGGACAGGGGAAGAGAGTACTACGAGCAGTACTTC.

This clone was picked up one time. This sequence joins TRBV28 and TRBJ2-5, with a tentative D call TRBD1 (6 bases). Near its end, the DNA agrees better with TRBJ2-7, so the J call may be wrong. Germline V gene lookup returns CDR1 MDHEN and CDR2 SYDVKM. The CDR3 length is 13 residues. The CDR3, as DNA: TGTGCCAGCAGCCGATCCCTCAGGGGCGAGCAGTACTTC. This translates into CASSRSLRGEQYF.

The CDR3, as DNA: TGTGCCACCAGCAGTGGAGGGACGGATTACACCGGGGAGCTGTTTTTT. It codes for CATSSGGTDYTGELFF. The chain joins TRBV15 to TRBJ2-2; D might be TRBD2 (6 bases). The length of the CDR3 is 16 residues. V lost 3 bases to trimming and J lost 3 bases, with 14 bases between them. CDR1 and CDR2 (germline): LNHNV, YYDKDF (reference sequence). Full variable domain (missing parts from reference TRBV15 and TRBJ2-2): DAMVIQNPRYQVTQFGKPVTLSCSQTLNHNVMYWYQQKSSQAPKLLFHYYDKDFNNEADTPDNFQSRRPNTSFCFLDIRSPGLGDTAMYLCATSSGGTDYTGELFFGEGSRLTVL.

The V and J genes are TRBV2 and TRBJ2-5; tentatively, D is TRBD2 (7 bases). CDR1 and CDR2 (germline): SNHLY, FYNNEI. With 9 bases removed from V and 5 bases from J, the gap between germline ends came to 16 bases. The CDR3 runs to 13 residues. DNA of the CDR3: TGTGCCAGTCGTGGGGGGGCAGAGGAGACCCAGTACTTC. As protein: CASRGGAEETQYF.

This chain joins TRBV9 and TRBJ2-7; no clear D gene. The CDR3 is 16 residues long. V dropped 4 bases and J dropped 1 base, with 18 bases sitting between them. Germline CDR1 reads SGDLS; CDR2 reads YYNGEE. The CDR3 DNA reads as TGTGCCAGCAGCCCTCCCTCCGGGTCTTATTCCTACGAGCAGTACTTC. Amino acid sequence: CASSPPSGSYSYEQYF.

This chain uses TRBV6-5 with TRBJ1-1, with 8 bases aligning to TRBD1. J lost 0 bases, V lost 6 bases, and 3 bases had no gene match. There are 14 residues in the CDR3. Germline loops: CDR1 MNHEY, CDR2 SVGAGI. CDR3 in amino acids: CASSLQGVNTEAFF. DNA for the CDR3: TGTGCCAGCAGCCTACAGGGGGTGAACACTGAAGCTTTCTTT.

The rearrangement links TRBV9 to TRBJ2-3, with a weak D call TRBD2 (5 bases). V dropped 2 bases and J dropped 5 bases, with 9 bases sitting between them. CDR3 length: 13 residues. Per the germline V gene, CDR1 is SGDLS and CDR2 is YYNGEE. For the CDR3, the DNA is TGTGCCAGCAGCGTGGATAGCGTAGATACGCAGTATTTT. This sequence encodes CASSVDSVDTQYF. Variable domain in full (rest from reference TRBV9 and TRBJ2-3): DSGVTQTPKHLITATGQRVTLRCSPRSGDLSVYWYQQSLDQGLQFLIQYYNGEERAKGNILERFSAQQFPDLHSELNLSSLELGDSALYFCASSVDSVDTQYFGPGTRLTVL.

The V gene is TRBV6-1, the J gene TRBJ2-3, with D unclear. Trimming left V 3 bases short and J 2 bases short, with 9 bases between. The CDR3 is 14 residues long. Germline CDR1 MNHNS, CDR2 SASEGT. CDR3 sequence: CASSDGQHTDTQYF. The CDR3 bases are TGTGCCAGCAGTGATGGGCAGCACACAGATACGCAGTATTTT.

The genes are TRBV4-1 and TRBJ2-7; unclear D gene. Per the germline V gene, CDR1 is MGHRA and CDR2 is YSYEKL. The CDR3 contains 14 residues. Deletions cut 1 base from V and 4 bases from J, with 11 bases between. CDR3 bases: TGCGCCAGCAGCCAAGGGTTGAACGGGTACGAGCAGTACTTC. Protein product: CASSQGLNGYEQYF.

The gene calls are TRBV7-6 and TRBJ2-1; TRBD2 agrees at 8 bases. The J segment lost 4 bases and the V segment lost 2 bases, leaving 7 bases of the junction unmatched. This CDR3 is built from 16 residues. In germline, CDR1 is SGHVS, CDR2 FNYEAQ. CDR3: CASSLTRGGTYNEQFF. CDR3 nucleotide sequence: TGTGCCAGCAGCTTAACACGCGGGGGGACATACAATGAGCAGTTCTTC. The whole variable domain, filled in from reference TRBV7-6 and TRBJ2-1, reads GAGVSQSPRYKVTKRGQDVALRCDPISGHVSLYWYRQALGQGPEFLTYFNYEAQQDKSGLPNDRFSAERPEGSISTLTIQRTEQRDSAMYRCASSLTRGGTYNEQFFGPGTRLTVL.

The CDR3 nucleotides read TGTGCCAGCAGCGCACAGGGGGCCTCGAGAGAGCAGTACTTC. It encodes CASSAQGASREQYF. The chain employs TRBV7-9 and TRBJ2-7, with TRBD1 matching 9 bases. This CDR3 spans 14 amino acids. J gave up 7 bases and V 5 bases, and 9 bases lay outside the gene matches. The germline V gene encodes CDR1 SEHNR and CDR2 FQNEAQ (reference sequence).

V and J are TRBV4-1 and TRBJ2-7, with TRBD1 as a possible D gene (6 bases). V gave up 0 bases and J gave up 1 base, with 22 bases separating them. The CDR3 is 19 amino acids. Germline V CDR1 and CDR2: MGHRA, YSYEKL. The CDR3 nucleotides are TGCGCCAGCAGCCAAGATGAAGGGACCTGGGACACGGAGTCCTACGAGCAGTACTTC. It is translated as CASSQDEGTWDTESYEQYF.

The V call is TRBV28, the J call TRBJ2-2, with 9 bases lining up with TRBD1. This CDR3 region has 16 residues. V lost 10 bases, J lost 4 bases, and 13 bases stayed unmatched. The germline CDR1 and CDR2 sequences are MDHEN and SYDVKM. CDR3 bases: TGTGCCACCATTGGCCGTGGACAGGGGATCACCGGGGAGCTGTTTTTT. Protein product: CATIGRGQGITGELFF. The variable domain in full, with the rest retrieved from reference TRBV28 and TRBJ2-2, is DVKVTQSSRYLVKRTGEKVFLECVQDMDHENMFWYRQDPGLGLRLIYFSYDVKMKEKGDIPEGYSVSREKKERFSLILESASTNQTSMYLCATIGRGQGITGELFFGEGSRLTVL.